This is a list of T cell receptor beta chains from one sample in a study of spatial heterogeneity in lung cancer. TCRdb independently ran MiXCR on the 5' RACE reads; one entry per CDR3 protein. The data show 20,000 or so distinct CDR3 sequences, 10% seen once. Specimen: PBMCs, collected at follow-up. These receptors originate from a female donor with early-stage non-small cell lung cancer. Each CDR3 is given with its conserved first and last residue. A D gene is named only where the DNA matches it firmly. The size of a clone is reported for some rows only, either as once, few or many, or as a class for expanded clones.

TRBD1	many	TRBV18	14	TRBJ1-1	CASSYGQGSTEAFF	TGTGCCAGCTCCTACGGACAGGGATCCACTGAAGCTTTCTTT
-	few	TRBV5-1	14	TRBJ2-1	CASSRGEGVNEQFF	TGCGCCAGCAGCAGGGGCGAGGGTGTGAATGAGCAGTTCTTC
-	many	TRBV7-9	16	TRBJ1-2	CASRSTGQISNYGYTF	TGTGCCAGCAGATCAACAGGACAAATCTCTAACTATGGCTACACCTTC
-	many	TRBV6-5	13	TRBJ1-2	CASSRGIDYGYTF	TGTGCCAGCAGTAGAGGGATAGACTATGGCTACACCTTC
-	many	TRBV6-5	12	TRBJ2-5	CASSYSGETQYF	TGTGCCAGCAGTTACTCAGGCGAGACCCAGTACTTC
TRBD1	many	TRBV7-2	14	TRBJ1-1	CASSPQGGDTEAFF	TGTGCCAGCAGCCCACAGGGGGGGGACACTGAAGCTTTCTTT
TRBD2	-	TRBV6-5	16	TRBJ2-7	CASSYSGLADYYEQYF	TGTGCCAGCAGTTACTCGGGACTAGCGGATTACTACGAGCAGTACTTC
-	many	TRBV6-6	17	TRBJ2-7	CASSYGDTLRGDYEQYF	TGTGCCAGCAGTTACGGAGATACCCTGCGCGGAGACTACGAGCAGTACTTC
-	many	TRBV4-3	15	TRBJ2-7	CASSQEVGALDEQYF	TGCGCCAGCAGCCAAGAAGTGGGGGCGTTGGACGAGCAGTACTTC
TRBD2	many	TRBV27	17	TRBJ2-1	CASSGSLVTSGKDEQFF	TGTGCCAGCAGTGGGTCACTCGTGACTAGCGGGAAGGATGAGCAGTTCTTC
-	many	TRBV18	13	TRBJ2-1	CASSLTGVGEQFF	TGTGCCAGCTCACTTACGGGAGTAGGGGAGCAGTTCTTC
TRBD2	many	TRBV27	13	TRBJ2-3	CASTPTSEDTQYF	TGTGCCAGCACTCCGACTAGCGAGGATACGCAGTATTTT
-	many	TRBV6-5	14	TRBJ1-5	CASRSTGGKGPQHF	TGTGCCAGCAGATCCACAGGTGGAAAGGGGCCCCAGCATTTT
TRBD1	many	TRBV7-9	15	TRBJ1-5	CASSPLTGTNQPQHF	TGTGCCAGCAGTCCGTTGACAGGGACCAATCAGCCCCAGCATTTT
-	-	TRBV11-2	13	TRBJ1-1	CASSSSRNTEAFF	TGTGCCAGCAGCTCCTCACGGAACACTGAAGCTTTCTTT
TRBD2	many	TRBV7-6	15	TRBJ2-7	CASSLDGLASYEQYF	TGTGCCAGCAGCTTAGACGGACTAGCTTCCTACGAGCAGTACTTC
-	many	TRBV14	15	TRBJ2-3	CASSQDWRDSDTQYF	TGTGCCAGCAGCCAAGATTGGCGGGATTCAGATACGCAGTATTTT
TRBD1	many	TRBV5-1	15	TRBJ2-2	CASSRINRGNGELFF	TGCGCCAGCAGCCGAATAAACAGGGGTAACGGGGAGCTGTTTTTT
-	-	TRBV10-3	14	TRBJ2-5	CAISPVGLQETQYF	TGTGCCATCAGCCCCGTCGGGCTCCAAGAGACCCAGTACTTC
TRBD1	large	TRBV28	14	TRBJ2-5	CASSSIDREETQYF	TGTGCCAGCAGTTCGATCGACAGGGAAGAGACCCAGTACTTC
-	many	TRBV6-6	11	TRBJ1-2	CASSIDRGYTF	TGTGCCAGCAGTATCGACCGGGGCTACACCTTC
-	-	TRBV28	16	TRBJ2-1	CASRPGTRGLGNEQFF	TGTGCCAGCAGGCCGGGGACACGGGGACTTGGCAATGAGCAGTTCTTC
-	many	TRBV28	14	TRBJ1-5	CASSPLQGNQPQHF	TGTGCCAGCAGCCCACTCCAGGGGAATCAGCCCCAGCATTTT
-	-	TRBV7-9	15	TRBJ1-5	CASSLADASNQPQHF	TGTGCCAGCAGCTTAGCGGATGCGAGCAATCAGCCCCAGCATTTT
TRBD1	many	TRBV7-9	14	TRBJ2-3	CASSLGQGADTQYF	TGTGCCAGCAGCCTAGGACAGGGGGCAGATACGCAGTATTTT
-	-	TRBV5-8	15	TRBJ2-3	CASSLGRVGTDTQYF	TGTGCCAGCAGCTTGGGCAGGGTAGGGACAGATACGCAGTATTTT
-	many	TRBV23-1	13	TRBJ2-5	CASSTGTEETQYF	TGCGCCAGCAGTACCGGGACGGAAGAGACCCAGTACTTC
TRBD2	-	TRBV4-2	19	TRBJ2-1	CASSQERGLAGTQRNEQFF	TGTGCCAGCAGCCAAGAGAGGGGACTAGCGGGGACACAGCGGAATGAGCAGTTCTTC
-	few	TRBV7-9	17	TRBJ2-5	CASSLSGLTGGEETQYF	TGTGCCAGCAGCTTATCAGGACTGACAGGCGGAGAAGAGACCCAGTACTTC
-	many	TRBV29-1	11	TRBJ2-4	CSVDRGDIQYF	TGCAGCGTTGATCGAGGGGACATTCAGTACTTC
-	-	TRBV7-2	16	TRBJ2-3	CASSLRTRGRQDTQYF	TGTGCCAGCAGCTTAAGGACCCGAGGACGGCAAGATACGCAGTATTTT
-	many	TRBV6-2/TRBV6-3	15	TRBJ2-7	CASSYSRRDGYEQYF	TGTGCCAGCAGTTACTCTCGCAGGGATGGTTACGAGCAGTACTTC
-	-	TRBV28	15	TRBJ2-7	CASSTLGGRPYEQYF	TGTGCCAGCAGCACCCTGGGCGGGCGTCCCTACGAGCAGTACTTC
TRBD2	many	TRBV7-9	16	TRBJ2-1	CASRSGSPLDRNEQFF	TGTGCCAGCAGGAGCGGGAGCCCGTTAGACAGGAATGAGCAGTTCTTC
-	medium-sized	TRBV3-1	17	TRBJ2-1	CASSHPPMRAEYNEQFF	TGTGCCAGCAGCCACCCTCCGATGAGGGCCGAGTACAATGAGCAGTTCTTC
-	many	TRBV7-2	14	TRBJ2-3	CASSFGGNMDTQYF	TGTGCCAGCAGCTTTGGAGGGAATATGGATACGCAGTATTTT
TRBD2	many	TRBV7-2	13	TRBJ2-7	CASGLAGGPVQYF	TGTGCCAGTGGACTAGCGGGAGGGCCGGTGCAGTACTTC
-	many	TRBV5-6	16	TRBJ2-7	CASSPSFAGGPYEQYF	TGTGCCAGCAGCCCCTCTTTTGCCGGGGGCCCCTACGAGCAGTACTTC
-	many	TRBV28	15	TRBJ2-5	CASSVYRVPQETQYF	TGTGCCAGCAGTGTCTACAGGGTACCACAAGAGACCCAGTACTTC
TRBD2	many	TRBV12-5	15	TRBJ2-1	CASGSGLAGAGEQFF	TGTGCTAGTGGTTCCGGACTAGCGGGAGCCGGTGAGCAGTTCTTC
TRBD2	many	TRBV2	17	TRBJ2-4	CASSERTSARTKNIQYF	TGTGCCAGCAGTGAAAGAACTAGCGCAAGGACCAAAAACATTCAGTACTTC
-	many	TRBV3-1	15	TRBJ2-5	CASSQDWTVLETQYF	TGTGCCAGCAGCCAAGACTGGACAGTTTTGGAGACCCAGTACTTC
-	many	TRBV27	14	TRBJ2-7	CASSSGLWGYEQYF	TGTGCCAGCAGTTCGGGACTCTGGGGATACGAGCAGTACTTC
-	many	TRBV28	14	TRBJ1-4	CASSLSTGVVKLFF	TGTGCCAGCAGTTTAAGCACCGGGGTTGTTAAACTGTTTTTT
-	-	TRBV7-2	12	TRBJ2-1	CASSSQGSEQFF	TGTGCCAGCAGCTCACAGGGAAGCGAGCAGTTCTTC
TRBD1	few	TRBV20-1	13	TRBJ2-1	CSAPGQGFGEQFF	TGCAGCGCACCGGGACAGGGTTTCGGTGAGCAGTTCTTC